Each of the 20 T cell receptor delta chains below was sequenced from the same sample in a study of DNA immune sequencing with unique molecular identifiers. Primers for all 8 TRDV and 4 TRDJ genes amplified genomic DNA in 32-plex. Adapter PCR followed approximately 3 barcoding PCR cycles that attached a 12-nucleotide UMI. TCRdb ran CATT on the multiplex PCR reads. The top ten hold 45% of the sample, which has about 730 delta-chain clones, approximately 26% seen once. The sample consisted of gamma-delta T cells enriched from blood buffy coat, or unenriched PBMCs (not recorded which). These receptors originate from a human donor in good health.

The table lists this clone with a few counts. A far larger clone is a single base away, which makes a read error likely. This specimen includes other DNA sequences encoding the same CDR3. The V and J genes are TRDV2 and TRDJ1; no reliable D call. CDR1 is GEAIGNYY and CDR2 is EKD in the germline V gene. V lost 2 bases and J lost 0, with 9 bases in between. The CDR3 consists of 14 residues. The CDR3 loop reads CACDKVGDTDKLIF. The CDR3 bases are TGTGCCTGTGACAAAGTCGGGGACACCGATAAACTCATCTTT.

This clone ranks as large. The sample has other DNA sequences that encode this CDR3 too. The genes are TRDV2 and TRDJ1, with TRDD3 matching over 9 bases. The germline CDR1 and CDR2 sequences are GEAIGNYY and EKD. V lost 4 bases, J lost 0 bases, and 20 bases stayed unmatched. The CDR3 length is 20 residues. CDR3 sequence (DNA): TGTGCCTGTGATAACCTTGGTACGGGGGGATACCGTACTTACACCGATAAACTCATCTTT. Amino acid sequence: CACDNLGTGGYRTYTDKLIF.

This clone ranks as medium-sized. V and J are TRDV1 and TRDJ1, with TRDD3 matching 10 bases. The CDR3 loop spans 26 amino acids. The germline V gene has CDR1 TSWWSYY and CDR2 QGS. V trimming: 0 bases; J trimming: 0 bases; junction bases outside the gene matches: 31. DNA of the CDR3: TGTGCTCTTGGGGAACTGGGGTTCCTACAGTCCTTAACTGGGGGATCTTCTTCTTTGTACACCGATAAACTCATCTTT. The encoded protein is CALGELGFLQSLTGGSSSLYTDKLIF.

This clone was seen a handful of times. One base separates it from a far larger clone, so it is likely a read error. In the same sample, other DNA sequences code for this CDR3. The genes are TRDV2 and TRDJ1; perhaps TRDD3 as D (6 bases). Germline loops: CDR1 GEAIGNYY, CDR2 EKD. The length of the CDR3 is 14 residues. As DNA, the CDR3 is TGCGCCTGTGACAAAGTGGGGGACACCGATAAACTCATCTTT. This gives the protein CACDKVGDTDKLIF.

Only a few counts were recorded for this clone. The CDR3 DNA follows: TGTGCTCTTGGGGAACTTAGCCCTCCAGTTGACTGGGGGATACGAGTAACCGATAAACTCATCTTT. Amino acids: CALGELSPPVDWGIRVTDKLIF. The chain is built from TRDV1 and TRDJ1; TRDD3 agrees at 13 bases. With 0 bases clipped from V and 2 bases from J, the junction kept 18 bases outside the gene matches. The CDR3 sequence is 22 residues long. Looked up from germline, CDR1 is TSWWSYY and CDR2 is QGS.

To note about this clone: The protein TCRdb lists belongs to a much larger clone and differs from this DNA's translation at residue 10, which points to a read error; the protein shown is made from the DNA. The chain has TRDV2 and TRDJ2; TRDD3 agrees at 11 bases. The J call could be wrong; TRDJ1 is a better fit for the DNA end. The germline V gene encodes CDR1 GEAIGNYY and CDR2 EKD. The CDR3 loop spans 15 amino acids. The CDR3 loop is CACAQLGDRADKLIF. The CDR3 region has the DNA TGTGCCTGTGCCCAACTGGGGGATAGGGCCGATAAACTCATCTTT.

The sample holds a few counts of this clone. A far larger clone is only one base removed, so a read error is likely. Other DNA sequences in this sample translate to the same CDR3. The chain has TRDV2 and TRDJ3; perhaps TRDD3 as D (5 bases). Trimming took 7 bases from V and 3 from J, leaving 15 bases between them. Germline V gene sequence: CDR1 GEAIGNYY, CDR2 EKD. The CDR3 is 16 amino acids. The CDR3 nucleotides are TGTGCCTGCGACGCCCGTGGGATCTGGGACACCCGACAGATGTTTTTC. Its translation: CACDARGIWDTRQMFF.

In its sample, this clone is medium-sized. This sequence joins TRDV1 and TRDJ1; D perhaps matches TRDD3 (5 bases). The germline V and J ends were trimmed by 2 bases and 0 bases, with 37 bases remaining between them. The CDR3 runs 24 residues. Germline CDR1 reads TSWWSYY; CDR2 reads QGS. Here the CDR3 reads CALGEKIPPAPLIHRGVYTDKLIF. In DNA, the CDR3 is TGTGCTCTTGGGGAAAAAATTCCCCCCGCGCCTCTCATACACCGGGGGGTATACACCGATAAACTCATCTTT.

This clone was recorded a few times. A far larger clone lies a single base away; this is likely a read error. The sample carries other DNA sequences with the same CDR3. The chain has TRDV2 and TRDJ3; D might be TRDD3 (5 bases). Germline CDR1 GEAIGNYY, CDR2 EKD. This CDR3 is built from 19 residues. The CDR3 loop is CACDQIKEEPSWDTRQMFF. The CDR3 DNA is TGTGCCTGTGACCAAATCAAGGAGGAGCCCTCCTGGGACACCCGACAAATGTTTTTC.

A note on this clone: A far larger clone is one base from this, pointing to a likely read error. Other nucleotide sequences in the sample specify the same CDR3. The DNA of the CDR3 is TGTGCTCTTGGGGAACCCCACAGGGGAAACCCCAACACCGATAAACTCATCTTT. It specifies CALGEPHRGNPNTDKLIF. The chain couples TRDV1 to TRDJ1; weak D call: TRDD3 (5 bases). Trimming cost V 1 base and J 0 bases, with 18 bases left between them. Germline V gene lookup returns CDR1 TSWWSYY and CDR2 QGS. The CDR3 is 18 residues long.

With respect to this clone: A read error is the likely source, as a far larger clone sits one nucleotide away. Distinct nucleotide sequences in the sample also encode this CDR3. The chain is built from TRDV1 and TRDJ1, with 7 bases lining up with TRDD3. CDR3 length equals 18 residues. Germline CDR1 is TSWWSYY and CDR2 is QGS. The CDR3 loop reads CALGEPHWGNPNTDKLIF. The DNA of the CDR3 is TGTGCTCTTGGCGAACCCCACTGGGGAAACCCCAACACCGATAAACTCATCTTT.

Of note for this clone: With only one base between it and a far larger clone, this is likely a read error. The rearrangement links TRDV2 to TRDJ1, with 11 positions matching TRDD3. Germline CDR1 is GEAIGNYY and CDR2 is EKD. The CDR3 runs 17 residues. Trimming at V came to 0 bases and at J to 3 bases, leaving 8 bases not matched to a gene. Here the CDR3 reads CACDTVGGYAGSDKLIF. The DNA for the CDR3 is TGTGCCTGTGACACCGTTGGGGGATACGCTGGGTCCGATAAACTCATCTTT.

Regarding this clone: This likely reflects a read error, since a far larger clone is one base away. The same CDR3 is also encoded by other DNA sequences in this sample. The V gene is TRDV2, the J gene TRDJ1; a weak D match, TRDD3 (5 bases). V lost 0 bases, J lost 0 bases, and 16 bases lay in between. The CDR3 runs 17 residues. Germline CDR1 and CDR2: GEAIGNYY and EKD. The chain's CDR3 is CACDTLTGGPYTDKLIF. The CDR3 nucleotides read TGTGCCTGTGACACCCTTACTGGTGGACCCTACACCGATAAACTCATCTTT.

This clone was observed a few times. A read error is likely here: a far larger clone is one base away. The sample has other DNA sequences that encode this CDR3 too. CDR3 sequence: CACDTGYESWDTRQMFF. CDR3 nucleotides: TGTGCCTGTGACACGGGATATGAGTCCTGGGACACCCGACAGATGTTTTTC. The J gene is TRDJ3, the V gene TRDV2; a weak D match, TRDD3 (6 bases). The V end was cut by 1 base, the J end by 1 base, with 10 bases between. Per germline, CDR1 GEAIGNYY and CDR2 EKD. CDR3 length: 17 residues.

As concerns this clone: The protein that TCRdb holds for this DNA derives from a much larger clone and differs from the translated DNA at residue 13, which likely indicates a read error; the protein shown here is translated from the DNA. The chain has TRDV2 and TRDJ1; 12 bases agree with TRDD3. The CDR3 sequence is 15 residues long. Germline assignment: CDR1 GEAIGNYY and CDR2 EKD. The CDR3 DNA follows: TGTGCCTGTGACACCGTTTCTGGGGGATACGATAAACACATCTTT. This sequence encodes CACDTVSGGYDKHIF.

Details on this clone: The amino acid sequence in TCRdb belongs to a much larger clone and departs from this DNA's translation at residue 17, likely a sequencing read error; the sequence shown is translated from the DNA. V is TRDV2 and J is TRDJ3; TRDD3 aligns across 11 bases. The CDR3 consists of 20 residues. In germline, CDR1 is GEAIGNYY, CDR2 EKD. The CDR3: CACEPYWGIIGSWDTRRMFF. The DNA for the CDR3 is TGTGCCTGTGAACCGTACTGGGGGATAATAGGCTCCTGGGACACCCGACGGATGTTTTTC.

V is TRDV1 and J is TRDJ1; 8 bases are shared with TRDD3. Germline-derived CDR1 and CDR2 are TSWWSYY and QGS. V was clipped by 2 bases and J by 0 bases; unmatched bases: 17. This CDR3 is built from 20 residues. The CDR3 spells CALGERKVPYWGVYTDKLIF. CDR3 DNA: TGTGCTCTTGGGGAAAGGAAGGTCCCGTACTGGGGGGTTTACACCGATAAACTCATCTTT.

By its share, this clone is medium-sized (0.01 to 0.1%). V and J are TRDV2 and TRDJ1, with 7 bases lining up with TRDD3. Per the germline V gene, CDR1 is GEAIGNYY and CDR2 is EKD. CDR3 length: 15 amino acids. V was pared by 0 bases and J by 2 bases, with 5 bases of the junction left unmatched. The chain's CDR3 is CACDTVGIGTDKLIF. Written as DNA, the CDR3 is TGTGCCTGTGACACCGTGGGGATAGGAACCGATAAACTCATCTTT.

As for this clone: This probably arose from a read error, given a far larger clone one base away. The chain is built from TRDV2 and TRDJ1; 11 positions match TRDD3. The CDR3 length is 17 residues. Germline V gene sequence: CDR1 GEAIGNYY, CDR2 EKD. The CDR3 DNA reads TGTGCCTGTGACACCGTTGGGGGATACGCCTCCACCGTTAAACTCATCTTT. Its protein product is CACDTVGGYASTVKLIF.

By proportion, this clone is large. The gene calls are TRDV2 and TRDJ1; 13 bases agree with TRDD3. With 4 bases clipped from V and 8 bases from J, the junction kept 21 bases outside the gene matches. The CDR3 consists of 19 residues. Per germline, CDR1 GEAIGNYY and CDR2 EKD. The CDR3 DNA is TGTGCCTGTGAAATAGGCCTAAACTGGGGGATACGGGCCGGGTGGAAACTCATCTTT. This sequence encodes CACEIGLNWGIRAGWKLIF.